A single sample gave rise to the 23 T cell receptor beta chains below, sequenced in a study of shared clonotypes between healthy human individuals. Only in-frame clones appear in the TCRdb table, and some are missing; sequencing was by immunoSEQ multiplex PCR. The table records fewer than 1.4 million clones, 75% to 85% of them present only once. Specimen: memory CD4+ T cells from PBMCs. Stated subset: CD45RA-negative fraction. The source of these receptors is a man aged 18 to 30 in good health. Some clones in this sample may be carry-over from other donors' samples.

The genes are TRBV6-1 and TRBJ1-5; unclear D gene. The length of the CDR3 is 16 residues. From germline, CDR1 is MNHNS and CDR2 SASEGT. V was trimmed by 2 bases and J by 0 bases, leaving 11 bases between them. The CDR3 sequence is CASSERRAGSNQPQHF. For the CDR3, the DNA is TGTGCCAGCAGTGAAAGGAGAGCAGGTAGCAATCAGCCCCAGCATTTT.

V and J are TRBV4-3 and TRBJ2-1; 10 nucleotides align to TRBD2. V lost 1 base, J lost 7 bases, and 4 bases stayed unmatched. There are 15 residues in the CDR3. Germline-derived CDR1 and CDR2 are LGHNA and YSLEER. The CDR3 coding sequence is TGCGCCAGCAGCCAAGGGACTAGCGGTGGAAATGAGCAGTTCTTC. Encoded protein: CASSQGTSGGNEQFF.

The chain couples TRBV5-1 to TRBJ2-1, with 11 bases matching TRBD2. This CDR3 contains 16 residues. Germline V gene lookup returns CDR1 SGHRS and CDR2 YFSETQ. The ends lost 4 bases at V and 9 bases at J; junction bases unmatched: 12. The CDR3 loop reads CASSVSLAGDKGEQFF. As DNA, the CDR3 is TGCGCCAGCAGCGTTTCACTAGCGGGAGATAAGGGTGAGCAGTTCTTC.

CDR3 in amino acids: CATSRGGVYEQYF. CDR3 DNA sequence: TGTGCCACCAGCAGAGGAGGGGTCTACGAGCAGTACTTC. The rearrangement uses TRBV15 and TRBJ2-7, with D possibly called TRBD1 or TRBD2 (5 bases each). The CDR3 covers 13 residues. The V gene's germline CDR1 is LNHNV and CDR2 YYDKDF (reference sequence). The germline V and J ends were trimmed by 1 base and 3 bases, with 7 bases remaining between them. Filled out from reference TRBV15 and TRBJ2-7, the complete variable domain reads DAMVIQNPRYQVTQFGKPVTLSCSQTLNHNVMYWYQQKSSQAPKLLFHYYDKDFNNEADTPDNFQSRRPNTSFCFLDIRSPGLGDTAMYLCATSRGGVYEQYFGPGTRLTVT.

This chain joins TRBV5-1 and TRBJ1-1, with D possibly TRBD1 on 5 matching bases. The CDR3 has 13 amino acids. CDR1 is SGHRS and CDR2 is YFSETQ in the germline V gene. The V end lost 1 base, the J end lost 7 bases, and 11 bases lay between the germline ends. CDR3 in amino acids: CASSLLAGGEAFF. CDR3 nucleotide sequence: TGCGCCAGCAGCTTGTTGGCCGGGGGTGAAGCTTTCTTT. Supplemented by reference TRBV5-1 and TRBJ1-1, the full variable domain reads KAGVTQTPRYLIKTRGQQVTLSCSPISGHRSVSWYQQTPGQGLQFLFEYFSETQRNKGNFPGRFSGRQFSNSRSEMNVSTLELGDSALYLCASSLLAGGEAFFGQGTRLTVV.

The V and J genes are TRBV4-2 and TRBJ2-2; D perhaps matches TRBD2 (5 bases). Looked up from germline, CDR1 is LGHNA and CDR2 is YNFKEQ. V was clipped by 0 bases and J by 4 bases, with 15 bases between them. The CDR3 spans 17 residues. In DNA, the CDR3 is TGTGCCAGCAGCCAAGAGTCGAGGGAATTGGGCACCGGGGAGCTGTTTTTT. Encoded protein: CASSQESRELGTGELFF.

The rearrangement joins TRBV5-1 to TRBJ2-7; 7 nucleotides line up with TRBD2. CDR1 and CDR2 (germline): SGHRS, YFSETQ. The CDR3 consists of 15 residues. The V and J ends lost 2 bases and 2 bases, in that order; junction bases with no gene match: 7. CDR3 DNA sequence: TGCGCCAGCAGCTTAGGGAGCGGGACTGCCTACGAGCAGTACTTC. It is translated as CASSLGSGTAYEQYF.

This clone has a single count. V and J are TRBV28 and TRBJ2-5; 8 nucleotides align to TRBD2. The CDR3 length is 16 residues. Germline CDR1 MDHEN, CDR2 SYDVKM. V lost 6 bases and J lost 5; bases outside the gene matches: 14. In DNA form, the CDR3 reads TGTGCCAGCAGATTAACTCCAGCGGGAGTATGGGAGACCCAGTACTTC. As protein: CASRLTPAGVWETQYF. The entire variable domain, with the rest obtained from reference TRBV28 and TRBJ2-5, is as follows: DVKVTQSSRYLVKRTGEKVFLECVQDMDHENMFWYRQDPGLGLRLIYFSYDVKMKEKGDIPEGYSVSREKKERFSLILESASTNQTSMYLCASRLTPAGVWETQYFGPGTRLLVL.

The chain uses TRBV7-3 and TRBJ2-5; 15 bases line up with TRBD2. Germline V CDR1 and CDR2: SGHTA, FQGTGA. The CDR3 length is 18 residues. The trim removed 5 bases at V and 5 bases at J, leaving 12 bases unmatched. CDR3 in DNA: TGTGCCAGCAGCCCGGGACTAGCGGGAGGCTCGTTTGGGGAGACCCAGTACTTC. This encodes CASSPGLAGGSFGETQYF.

This rearrangement joins TRBV28 to TRBJ2-1; 13 bases agree with TRBD2. The CDR3 sequence is 16 residues long. Germline CDR1 MDHEN, CDR2 SYDVKM. The V gene end was trimmed by 5 bases and the J gene end by 3 bases; junction bases not matched to a gene: 4. The CDR3 is CASSTSGRAFYNEQFF. DNA of the CDR3: TGTGCCAGCAGTACTAGCGGGAGGGCCTTCTACAATGAGCAGTTCTTC. Full variable domain (missing parts from reference TRBV28 and TRBJ2-1): DVKVTQSSRYLVKRTGEKVFLECVQDMDHENMFWYRQDPGLGLRLIYFSYDVKMKEKGDIPEGYSVSREKKERFSLILESASTNQTSMYLCASSTSGRAFYNEQFFGPGTRLTVL.

The chain uses TRBV7-3 and TRBJ2-1, with TRBD2 matching 7 bases. Germline V gives CDR1 SGHTA, CDR2 FQGTGA. V gave up 2 bases and J gave up 10 bases; unmatched junction bases: 5. The CDR3 totals 13 residues. CDR3 region: CASSLAGELEQFF. In nucleotides, the CDR3 is TGTGCCAGCAGCTTAGCGGGAGAATTAGAGCAGTTCTTC.

The chain links TRBV30 to TRBJ1-6, with D possibly TRBD1 on 5 matching bases. The V end lost 2 bases, the J end lost 5 bases, and 13 bases lay between the germline ends. CDR1 is GTSNPN, CDR2 SVGIG, per germline (reference sequence). The CDR3 sequence is 15 residues long. This CDR3 reads CAWSPGGGDNSPLHF. The CDR3 nucleotides are TGTGCCTGGAGTCCGGGGGGTGGGGATAATTCACCCCTCCACTTT. Filled out from reference TRBV30 and TRBJ1-6, the complete variable domain reads SQTIHQWPATLVQPVGSPLSLECTVEGTSNPNLYWYRQAAGRGLQLLFYSVGIGQISSEVPQNLSASRPQDRQFILSSKKLLLSDSGFYLCAWSPGGGDNSPLHFGNGTRLTVT.

This rearrangement joins TRBV28 to TRBJ1-1; perhaps TRBD1 as D (6 bases). Trimming cost V 6 bases and J 6 bases, with 23 bases left between them. Per germline, CDR1 MDHEN and CDR2 SYDVKM. The CDR3 loop spans 16 amino acids. The CDR3 loop reads CASSQNTLGAIPEAFF. CDR3 DNA: TGTGCCAGCAGCCAGAACACCTTGGGGGCAATCCCTGAAGCTTTCTTT.

Ten or more counts support this clone. Other DNA sequences in this specimen translate into the identical CDR3. This chain links TRBV6-1 with TRBJ1-4; D is possibly TRBD1 (5 bases). Germline V gene lookup returns CDR1 MNHNS and CDR2 SASEGT. Trimming removed 0 bases from V and 11 bases from J, with 10 bases in between. This CDR3 region has 13 residues. The CDR3: CASSEAWGGKLFF. In DNA form, the CDR3 reads TGTGCCAGCAGTGAAGCTTGGGGGGGGAAACTGTTTTTT.

A word on this clone: This sample includes further DNA sequences coding for the same CDR3. This chain joins TRBV7-9 and TRBJ1-1; 7 bases are a match to TRBD1. This CDR3 is built from 14 residues. Losses at the gene ends were 5 bases for V and 1 base for J; bases not matched to a gene: 4. Per germline, CDR1 SEHNR and CDR2 FQNEAQ (reference sequence). As DNA, the CDR3 is TGTGCCAGCAGCCAGGGGGGAACGAACACTGAAGCTTTCTTT. Translating it yields CASSQGGTNTEAFF.

Note on this clone: This CDR3 is also generated by other DNA sequences in the sample. The chain employs TRBV7-3 and TRBJ2-3; D is undetermined. CDR3 length: 13 amino acids. Looked up from germline, CDR1 is SGHTA and CDR2 is FQGTGA. V was trimmed by 0 bases and J by 4 bases, leaving 5 bases between them. This chain's CDR3 is CASSLTGADTQYF. The CDR3 region has the DNA TGTGCCAGCAGCTTAACTGGGGCAGATACGCAGTATTTT. Based on the CDR3 plus reference TRBV7-3 and TRBJ2-3, the full variable domain is GAGVSQTPSNKVTEKGKYVELRCDPISGHTALYWYRQSLGQGPEFLIYFQGTGAADDSGLPNDRFFAVRPEGSVSTLKIQRTERGDSAVYLCASSLTGADTQYFGPGTRLTVL.

V is TRBV6-1 and J is TRBJ2-5, with D unresolved. Germline lookup yields CDR1 MNHNS and CDR2 SASEGT. CDR3 length equals 13 residues. V was shortened by 6 bases and J by 5 bases, with 13 bases between the two germline ends. CDR3 amino acids: CASSQNLGETQYF. The CDR3 DNA reads as TGTGCCAGCAGCCAAAACCTGGGGGAGACCCAGTACTTC.

Comment on this clone: This may be a read error: a much more frequent sequence differs by one nucleotide. CDR3 residues: CASSSTGPYGYTF. DNA for the CDR3: TGTGCCAGCAGTTCGACAGGGCCCTATGGCTACACCTTC. This chain joins TRBV6-6 and TRBJ1-2; 7 bases are shared with TRBD1. CDR1 and CDR2 (germline): MNHNY, SVGAGI (reference sequence). Losses at the gene ends were 4 bases for V and 4 bases for J; bases not matched to a gene: 3. The CDR3 totals 13 residues.

Regarding this clone: A junction boundary mismatches the germline segment, possibly from a read error. V gene TRBV2 combines with J gene TRBJ2-2; 13 positions agree with TRBD2. There are 18 residues in the CDR3. Germline lookup yields CDR1 SNHLY and CDR2 FYNNEI. This chain's CDR3 is CASSDLVLAGGNPGELFF. The CDR3, as DNA: TGTGCCAGCAGTGATCTTGTACTAGCGGGAGGGAACCCCGGGGAGCTGTTTTTT.

This clone was recorded a few times. The V call is TRBV5-1, the J call TRBJ2-7; D is undetermined. Germline-derived CDR1 and CDR2 are SGHRS and YFSETQ. This CDR3 region has 13 residues. Trimming removed 2 bases from V and 0 bases from J, with 6 bases in between. In nucleotides, the CDR3 is TGCGCCAGCAGCTTTCAGCGCTCCTACGAGCAGTACTTC. Amino acids: CASSFQRSYEQYF. Together with reference TRBV5-1 and TRBJ2-7, the CDR3 gives the full variable domain: KAGVTQTPRYLIKTRGQQVTLSCSPISGHRSVSWYQQTPGQGLQFLFEYFSETQRNKGNFPGRFSGRQFSNSRSEMNVSTLELGDSALYLCASSFQRSYEQYFGPGTRLTVT.

The chain carries TRBV6-1 and TRBJ2-2, with D maybe TRBD2 (6 bases). CDR1 MNHNS and CDR2 SASEGT come from the germline V gene. The V and J ends lost 3 bases and 5 bases respectively, with 16 bases between them. The CDR3 sequence is 16 residues long. The chain's CDR3 is CASSERGRRGTGELFF. CDR3 bases: TGTGCCAGCAGTGAGCGGGGCCGACGGGGGACCGGGGAGCTGTTTTTT.

The chain links TRBV27 to TRBJ2-5; 11 bases align to TRBD2. The germline CDR1 and CDR2 sequences are MNHEY and SMNVEV (reference sequence). CDR3 length: 15 residues. Losses at the gene ends were 1 base for V and 3 bases for J; bases not matched to a gene: 1. CDR3 sequence: CASSLYSGGEETQYF. CDR3 in DNA: TGTGCCAGCAGTTTATATAGCGGGGGGGAAGAGACCCAGTACTTC.

The J gene is TRBJ2-3, the V gene TRBV29-1; TRBD1 might be the D (5 bases). In germline, CDR1 is SQVTM, CDR2 ANQGSEA. The CDR3 has 15 amino acids. The V end was cut by 8 bases, the J end by 3 bases, with 21 bases between. The CDR3 sequence: CSLAKGPGWTDTQYF. In nucleotides, the CDR3 is TGCAGCCTCGCGAAGGGGCCGGGTTGGACAGATACGCAGTATTTT.